The 9 T cell receptor beta chains below all came from one sample that was sequenced in a study of blood T cell repertoires in COVID-19. Libraries were prepared by immunoSEQ multiplex PCR; TCRdb keeps only in-frame clonotypes and omits some of them. The sample shows around 360,000 clones, 70% to 90% of them seen only once. Sequenced input: peripheral blood. These receptors were taken from a woman aged 25 to 45 with COVID-19, enrolled during active disease.

The CDR3 protein is CASSPRTSGSSYEQYF. CDR3 bases: TGTGCCAGCAGCCCGCGGACTAGCGGGAGCTCCTACGAGCAGTACTTC. This chain joins TRBV7-9 and TRBJ2-7, with 13 bases identical to TRBD2. CDR1 is SEHNR and CDR2 is FQNEAQ in the germline V gene (reference sequence). This CDR3 contains 16 residues. Losses at the gene ends were 5 bases for V and 0 bases for J; bases not matched to a gene: 4.

DNA for the CDR3: TGTGCCAGCAGCTTGGAGGGTAACTATGGCTACACCTTC. This translates into CASSLEGNYGYTF. The chain uses TRBV7-9 and TRBJ1-2; D gene ambiguous. The CDR3 runs to 13 residues. Trimming pared 3 bases from V and 1 base from J, leaving 6 bases between. The germline gives CDR1 SEHNR, CDR2 FQNEAQ (reference sequence).

The gene calls are TRBV28 and TRBJ1-2, with a weak D call TRBD1 (5 bases). V was clipped by 2 bases and J by 4 bases, with 23 bases between them. CDR1 and CDR2 from the germline V gene are MDHEN and SYDVKM. CDR3 length: 18 amino acids. CDR3 DNA sequence: TGTGCCAGCAGTTTAGAGCAGGGAGCGGGCTATATGAGCTATGGCTACACCTTC. Its protein is CASSLEQGAGYMSYGYTF.

In the case of this clone: Other DNA sequences from this sample encode an identical CDR3 as well. The chain combines TRBV7-9 with TRBJ2-5; 7 bases line up with TRBD1. After removal of 1 base from V and 4 bases from J, the junction contained 6 bases not matched to a gene. Germline CDR1 SEHNR, CDR2 FQNEAQ (reference sequence). The CDR3 spans 15 residues. The CDR3 nucleotides are TGTGCCAGCAGCTTAGTGGCAGGGGGTGGAGAGACCCAGTACTTC. Translating gives CASSLVAGGGETQYF.

CDR3 loop: CASSLVRTGGHGEQFF. In DNA form, the CDR3 reads TGCGCCAGCAGCTTGGTCAGAACAGGGGGCCACGGTGAGCAGTTCTTC. The genes are TRBV5-1 and TRBJ2-1; 9 bases match TRBD1. V shed 0 bases, J shed 9 bases, and the junction held 10 bases outside the gene matches. Germline CDR1 and CDR2: SGHRS and YFSETQ. The CDR3 is 16 residues long.

The chain employs TRBV7-9 and TRBJ2-5, with 8 bases lining up with TRBD2. This CDR3 contains 17 residues. Trimming took 0 bases from V and 5 from J; bases not matched to a gene: 11. Germline loops: CDR1 SEHNR, CDR2 FQNEAQ (reference sequence). DNA of the CDR3: TGTGCCAGCAGCTTAGCTTTCGGGACTAGTCGGGAGGAGACCCAGTACTTC. This codes for CASSLAFGTSREETQYF.

The rearrangement joins TRBV7-2 to TRBJ1-4; TRBD1 matches at 8 bases. The CDR3 has 15 amino acids. V was pared by 6 bases and J by 7 bases, with 10 bases of the junction left unmatched. Per germline, CDR1 SGHTA and CDR2 FQGNSA. CDR3 in DNA: TGTGCCAGCAGTAAGAACAGGGGGAGCGGTGAAAAACTGTTTTTT. It codes for CASSKNRGSGEKLFF.

The chain carries TRBV2 and TRBJ2-2; 7 bases are a match to TRBD2. There are 15 residues in the CDR3. Germline CDR1 reads SNHLY; CDR2 reads FYNNEI. V lost 1 base, J lost 4 bases, and 3 bases stayed unmatched. CDR3 sequence reads: CASSEGLAATGELFF. The CDR3 DNA follows: TGTGCCAGCAGTGAAGGGCTAGCGGCCACCGGGGAGCTGTTTTTT.

This clone occurred a few times. The DNA is left out, because the CDR3 cannot be placed on it with certainty; the CDR3 is given as TCRdb lists it. The V gene is TRBV21-1, the J gene TRBJ2-7; TRBD2 is the table's D call and was not checked against the DNA. TRBV21-1 has pseudogene status. From its first to its last residue, the CDR3 has 16 amino acids. The CDR3 region is CASSYWGEGASYEQYF.